This T cell receptor (beta chain) was captured in a study of blood T cell repertoires in COVID-19. V was pared by 1 base and J by 2 bases, with 15 bases between. The CDR3 totals 17 residues. Germline values: CDR1 KGHSH, CDR2 LQKENI. Assay: immunoSEQ multiplex PCR; the TCRdb copy retains only in-frame clones and omits some. Of 30,000 or so clones in the sample, roughly 84% were seen once. With respect to this clone: Distinct nucleotide sequences in the sample also encode this CDR3.

The chain is built from TRBV18 and TRBJ2-1; the D is unclear. The source of this sequence is an elderly man with active COVID-19. The sequenced sample was peripheral blood. Written as DNA, the CDR3 is TGTGCCAGCTCACCACGCTTCGAACAACCCCCCTACAATGAGCAGTTCTTC. It encodes CASSPRFEQPPYNEQFF. Full variable domain (outside the CDR3, taken from reference TRBV18 and TRBJ2-1): NAGVMQNPRHLVRRRGQEARLRCSPMKGHSHVYWYRQLPEEGLKFMVYLQKENIIDESGMPKERFSAEFPKEGPSILRIQQVVRGDSAAYFCASSPRFEQPPYNEQFFGPGTRLTVL.